This is a list of T cell receptor beta chains from one sample in a study of PD-1 blockade in classical Hodgkin lymphoma. TCRdb's copy holds only in-frame clones and misses some; the assay was immunoSEQ multiplex PCR. The table lists about 98,000 clones, over 85% of them singletons. Sample: peripheral blood mononuclear cells (PBMCs), taken at baseline. All receptors derive from a human donor with classical Hodgkin lymphoma. CDR3s include the opening cysteine and the closing phenylalanine or tryptophan. A D gene is named only where the DNA matches it firmly. Some rows have no size entry. The others give once, few or many, or a class for an expanded clone.

j_call clone_size cdr3_length v_call d_call cdr3_nt cdr3_aa
TRBJ2-1 . 13 TRBV30 . TGTGCCCAATCGGAGGGGTCCTACAATGAGCAGTTCTTC CAQSEGSYNEQFF
TRBJ2-7 . 20 TRBV21-1 . TGTGCCAGCAGCAGTGTTTGGCGGGAGAATGAGTGGGATAGCTCCTACGAGCAGTACTTC CASSSVWRENEWDSSYEQYF
TRBJ2-7 . 14 TRBV9 . TGTGCCAGCAGCGTAGAAGCTTTAACCTACGAGCAGTACTTC CASSVEALTYEQYF
TRBJ2-1 . 16 TRBV15 TRBD2 TGTGCCACCAGCAGTACTAGCGGGAGGTCCTACAATGAGCAGTTCTTC CATSSTSGRSYNEQFF
TRBJ1-1 . 16 TRBV5-1 . TGCGCCAGCAGCTTGGATGCCGGCCTCATCAACACTGAAGCTTTCTTT CASSLDAGLINTEAFF
TRBJ2-3 . 15 TRBV27 TRBD2 TGTGCCAGCAGTACCAGGACTAGCGGCACAGATACGCAGTATTTT CASSTRTSGTDTQYF
TRBJ2-1 . 12 TRBV29-1 . TGCAGCGTTGTTAGCGGAGTCAATGAGCAGTTCTTC CSVVSGVNEQFF
TRBJ2-7 . 15 TRBV15 TRBD1 TGTGCCACCAGCAGACCGGGACAGGGGAGGAATGAGCAGTACTTC CATSRPGQGRNEQYF
TRBJ1-2 . 13 TRBV6-1 . TGTGCCAGCAGTGAAATGGGGGGGCCTGGCTACACCTTC CASSEMGGPGYTF
TRBJ2-1 . 13 TRBV4-1 . TGCGCCAGCAGCCAAGTGTTGGTCAATGAGCAGTTCTTC CASSQVLVNEQFF
TRBJ1-2 . 11 TRBV6-5 . TGTGCCACAACTAACAGCTATGGCTACACCTTC CATTNSYGYTF
TRBJ1-5 few 14 TRBV28 . TGTGCCAGCAGTCCCCAAGGCGTCAATCAGCCCCAGCATTTT CASSPQGVNQPQHF